What follows are 6 T cell receptor beta chains derived from one specimen sequenced in a study of blood T cells in healthy people across ages. With a J-beta primer mix and a sample-barcoded 5' primer, a second PCR ran about 6 to 11 cycles. Via MiXCR, TCRdb re-called the 5' RACE reads, giving one row per CDR3 protein. The sample carries about a million distinct CDR3 sequences, roughly two fifths recorded once. The sequenced material came from blood. The receptors shown here come from a man between 18 and 29 years old in good health.

The CDR3 nucleotides read TGCGCCAGCAGTCAAACCGGGACTAGCGGGATAGGGTATGAGCAGTTCTTC. This translates into CASSQTGTSGIGYEQFF. The chain has TRBV10-1 and TRBJ2-1; 13 nucleotides agree with TRBD2. Germline V gene lookup returns CDR1 WNHNN and CDR2 SYGVQD (reference sequence). The CDR3 has 17 amino acids. V shed 5 bases and J 8 bases; nucleotides not matched to a gene: 12.

This clonotype was observed a few times. This rearrangement joins TRBV10-3 to TRBJ1-2, with D hard to call. Per germline, CDR1 ENHRY and CDR2 SYGVKD. The CDR3 loop spans 13 amino acids. V dropped 6 bases and J dropped 6 bases, with 14 bases sitting between them. CDR3 protein: CAIRSPGEDGYTF. As DNA, the CDR3 is TGTGCCATCAGAAGCCCCGGGGAGGATGGCTACACCTTC.

V is TRBV7-3 and J is TRBJ2-1, with 11 bases fitting TRBD2. Trimming at V came to 4 bases and at J to 2 bases, leaving 4 bases not matched to a gene. The CDR3 has 16 amino acids. Germline V gives CDR1 SGHTA, CDR2 FQGTGA. This chain's CDR3 is CASSSPLAGAYNEQFF. Here the CDR3 DNA reads TGTGCCAGCAGCTCCCCACTAGCGGGGGCCTACAATGAGCAGTTCTTC.

The chain uses TRBV5-1 and TRBJ1-4; D is undetermined. Germline V gene data show CDR1 as SGHRS and CDR2 as YFSETQ. The V gene lost 4 bases and the J gene lost 8 bases, with 18 bases spanning the gap. This CDR3 contains 15 residues. The CDR3 DNA reads TGCGCCAGCAGCGAAGGACGGGCCGAACGGGAAAAACTGTTTTTT. This codes for CASSEGRAEREKLFF.

This clonotype was seen only a few times. V and J are TRBV6-1 and TRBJ2-1; 7 bases map to TRBD2. The CDR3 spans 16 residues. Germline V gene lookup returns CDR1 MNHNS and CDR2 SASEGT. The junction had 16 bases not matched to a gene; V was cut back by 4 bases and J by 10 bases. The CDR3 region is CASSGRLGRGRREQFF. CDR3 coding DNA: TGTGCCAGCAGTGGGAGACTAGGGCGGGGGAGGAGGGAGCAGTTCTTC.

This clonotype was picked up one time. The gene calls are TRBV5-5 and TRBJ1-4, with D hard to call. The CDR3 runs to 15 residues. V was pared by 1 base and J by 5 bases, with 12 bases between. Germline lookup yields CDR1 SGHKS and CDR2 YYEKEE (reference sequence). The CDR3 sequence: CASSLFQRHNEKLFF. CDR3 DNA sequence: TGTGCCAGCAGCTTGTTTCAGAGACACAATGAAAAACTGTTTTTT.